This T cell receptor (beta chain) was documented in a study of cytomegalovirus exposure and HLA in healthy donors. This CDR3 comprises 18 residues. Losses at the gene ends were 4 bases for V and 4 bases for J; bases not matched to a gene: 10. The germline CDR1 and CDR2 sequences are SGHNT and YYREEE (reference sequence). Primers for the PCR totalled 60 Vbeta and 13 Jbeta. Sequencing was performed with immunoSEQ multiplex PCR; in TCRdb, only in-frame clones are kept and a portion is missing. Of 150,000 to 200,000 clones in the sample, around four fifths are singletons; the top ten hold 4.8%. This clone has only a few counts.

The source of this sequence is a girl aged 5-17 years in good health and CMV-seropositive. The chain carries TRBV5-4 and TRBJ2-1; TRBD2 matches at 14 bases. Specimen: PBMCs. The CDR3 DNA reads as TGTGCCAGCAGCCGGACTAGCGGGGGGTCAATAAATTACAATGAGCAGTTCTTC. Protein: CASSRTSGGSINYNEQFF.